In its sample, the clone carrying this T cell receptor (beta chain) was seen a few times. What it recognizes is unknown. Expressed TCRB transcripts were sequenced because the isolated RNA had all been reverse transcribed beforehand. Profiled with immunoSEQ multiplex PCR; TCRdb holds only in-frame clones, not every one. The sample lists hundreds of thousands of clones; 12% to 15% were seen once. The CDR3 totals 15 residues. The germline CDR1 and CDR2 sequences are SGHDN and FVKESK. Trimming took 1 base from V and 0 from J, leaving 7 bases between them. The sample belongs to a study of beta chain features in type 1 diabetes. Notes on the study in general: In the patient group, naive, central memory and Treg TCRB repertoires seemed more alike than in the healthy donor group. Type 1 diabetes patients showed a moderate but significant shortening of TCRB CDR3s in all four CD4+ subsets.

The chain recombines TRBV14 with TRBJ1-3; no firm D call. This clonotype was obtained from a young man in good health. Sequencing input: central memory CD4+ T cells from blood. This CDR3 is CASSQVSVSGNTIYF. The CDR3 DNA is TGTGCCAGCAGCCAAGTGTCGGTCTCTGGAAACACCATATATTTT. The full variable domain, completed using reference TRBV14 and TRBJ1-3, is EAGVTQFPSHSVIEKGQTVTLRCDPISGHDNLYWYRRVMGKEIKFLLHFVKESKQDESGMPNNRFLAERTGGTYSTLKVQPAELEDSGVYFCASSQVSVSGNTIYFGEGSWLTVV.